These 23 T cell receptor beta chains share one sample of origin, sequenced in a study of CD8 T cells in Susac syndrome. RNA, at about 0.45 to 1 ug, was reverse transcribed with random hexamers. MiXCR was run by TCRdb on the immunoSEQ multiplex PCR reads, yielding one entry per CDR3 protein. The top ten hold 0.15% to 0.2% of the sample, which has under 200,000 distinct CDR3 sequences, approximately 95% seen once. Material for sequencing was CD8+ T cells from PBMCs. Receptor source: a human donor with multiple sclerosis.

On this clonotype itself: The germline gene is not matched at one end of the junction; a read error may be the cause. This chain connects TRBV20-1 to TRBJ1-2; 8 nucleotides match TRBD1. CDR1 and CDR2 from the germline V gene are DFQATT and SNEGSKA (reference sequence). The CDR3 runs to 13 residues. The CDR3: CSARDRGPGSYGF. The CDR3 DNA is TGCAGTGCTAGAGACAGGGGGCCAGGAAGCTATGGCTTC.

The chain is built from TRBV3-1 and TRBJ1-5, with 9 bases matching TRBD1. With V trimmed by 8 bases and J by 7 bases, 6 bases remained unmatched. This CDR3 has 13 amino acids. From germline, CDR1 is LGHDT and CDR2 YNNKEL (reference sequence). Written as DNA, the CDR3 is TGTGCCAGCGGGACAGGGACTGGCCAGCCCCAGCATTTT. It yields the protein CASGTGTGQPQHF.

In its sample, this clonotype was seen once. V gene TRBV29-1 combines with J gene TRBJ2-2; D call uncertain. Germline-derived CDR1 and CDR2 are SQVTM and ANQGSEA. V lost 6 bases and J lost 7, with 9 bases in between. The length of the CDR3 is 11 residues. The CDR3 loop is CSVLLVGELFF. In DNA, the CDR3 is TGCAGCGTCCTTTTGGTCGGGGAGCTGTTTTTT.

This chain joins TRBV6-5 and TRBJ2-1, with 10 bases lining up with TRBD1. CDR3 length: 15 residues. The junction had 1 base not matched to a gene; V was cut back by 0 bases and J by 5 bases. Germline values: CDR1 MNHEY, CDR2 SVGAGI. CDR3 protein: CASSYSDRGDNEQFF. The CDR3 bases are TGTGCCAGCAGTTACTCGGACAGGGGGGACAATGAGCAGTTCTTC.

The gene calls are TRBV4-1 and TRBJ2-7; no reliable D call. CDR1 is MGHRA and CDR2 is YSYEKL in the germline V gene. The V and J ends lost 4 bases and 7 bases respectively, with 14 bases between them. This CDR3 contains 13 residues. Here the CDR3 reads CASSLKVGVEQYF. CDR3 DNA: TGCGCCAGCAGCCTGAAGGTTGGGGTTGAGCAGTACTTC.

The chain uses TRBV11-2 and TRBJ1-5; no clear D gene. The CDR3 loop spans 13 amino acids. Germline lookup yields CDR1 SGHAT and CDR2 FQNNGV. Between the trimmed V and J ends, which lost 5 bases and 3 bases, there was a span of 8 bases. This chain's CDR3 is CASSLFDNQPQHF. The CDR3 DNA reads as TGTGCCAGCAGCCTATTCGACAATCAGCCCCAGCATTTT.

For the CDR3, the DNA is TGCGCCAGCAGCCAATCAGGAGACCAATACAATGAGCAGTTCTTC. Amino acid sequence: CASSQSGDQYNEQFF. This chain connects TRBV4-1 to TRBJ2-1; D unclear. The CDR3 is 15 residues long. V lost 2 bases, J lost 4 bases, and 12 bases lay in between. Per the germline V gene, CDR1 is MGHRA and CDR2 is YSYEKL.

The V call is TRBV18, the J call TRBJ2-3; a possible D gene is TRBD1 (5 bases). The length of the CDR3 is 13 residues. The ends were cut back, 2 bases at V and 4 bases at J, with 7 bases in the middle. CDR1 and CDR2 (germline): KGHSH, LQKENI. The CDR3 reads CASSPGAADTQYF. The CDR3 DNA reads TGTGCCAGCTCACCAGGGGCAGCAGATACGCAGTATTTT.

CDR3: CSIWGSGANVLTF. CDR3 nucleotide sequence: TGCAGCATATGGGGCTCCGGGGCCAACGTCCTGACTTTC. The V and J genes are TRBV29-1 and TRBJ2-6, with D tentatively TRBD1 (5 bases). V gave up 8 bases and J gave up 4 bases, with 12 bases separating them. The germline V gene encodes CDR1 SQVTM and CDR2 ANQGSEA. The CDR3 totals 13 residues.

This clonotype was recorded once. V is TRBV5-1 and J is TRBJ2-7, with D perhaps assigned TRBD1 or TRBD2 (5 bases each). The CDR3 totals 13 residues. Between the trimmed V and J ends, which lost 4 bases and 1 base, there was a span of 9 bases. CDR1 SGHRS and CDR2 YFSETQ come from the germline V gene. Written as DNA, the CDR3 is TGCGCCAGCAGCCTGGGGGAGTCCTACGAGCAGTACTTC. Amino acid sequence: CASSLGESYEQYF.

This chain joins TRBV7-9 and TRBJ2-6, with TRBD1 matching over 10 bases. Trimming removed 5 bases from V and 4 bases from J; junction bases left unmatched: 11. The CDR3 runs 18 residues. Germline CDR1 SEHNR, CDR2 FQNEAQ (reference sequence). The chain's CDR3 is CASSHPGTGDRGANVLTF. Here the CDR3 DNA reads TGTGCCAGCAGCCACCCCGGGACAGGGGACCGAGGGGCCAACGTCCTGACTTTC.

The CDR3 DNA reads as TGTGCCAGCAGTTTCTCCGTCCATAACTATGGCTACACCTTC. Its protein is CASSFSVHNYGYTF. The chain recombines TRBV27 with TRBJ1-2, with no clear D. The ends were cut back, 3 bases at V and 1 base at J, with 9 bases in the middle. Germline CDR1 MNHEY, CDR2 SMNVEV (reference sequence). The CDR3 totals 14 residues.

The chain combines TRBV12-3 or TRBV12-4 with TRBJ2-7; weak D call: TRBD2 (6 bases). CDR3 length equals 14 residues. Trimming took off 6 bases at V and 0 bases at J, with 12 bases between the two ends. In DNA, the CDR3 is TGTGCCAGCAGCCCGGGACTGTCCTCCTACGAGCAGTACTTC. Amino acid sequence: CASSPGLSSYEQYF.

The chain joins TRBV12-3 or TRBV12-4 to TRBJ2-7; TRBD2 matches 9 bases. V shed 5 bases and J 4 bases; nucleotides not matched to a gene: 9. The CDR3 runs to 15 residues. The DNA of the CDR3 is TGTGCCAGCAGTCCTCTTAATAGCGGGGGTTACGAGCAGTACTTC. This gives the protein CASSPLNSGGYEQYF.

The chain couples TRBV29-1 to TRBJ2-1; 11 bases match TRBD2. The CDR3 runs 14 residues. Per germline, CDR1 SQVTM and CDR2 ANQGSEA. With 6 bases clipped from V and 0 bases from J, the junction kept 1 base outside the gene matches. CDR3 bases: TGCAGCGTAGGGACTAGCGGCTCCTACAATGAGCAGTTCTTC. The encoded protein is CSVGTSGSYNEQFF.

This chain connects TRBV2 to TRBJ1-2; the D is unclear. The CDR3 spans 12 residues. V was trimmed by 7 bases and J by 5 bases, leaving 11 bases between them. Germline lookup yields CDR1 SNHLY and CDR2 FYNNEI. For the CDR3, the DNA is TGTGCCAGCATTGGCAGCCATTATGGCTACACCTTC. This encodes CASIGSHYGYTF.

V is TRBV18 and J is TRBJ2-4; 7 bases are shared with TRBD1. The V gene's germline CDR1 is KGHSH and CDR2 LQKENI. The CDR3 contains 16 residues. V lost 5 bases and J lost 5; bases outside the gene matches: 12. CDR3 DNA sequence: TGTGCCAGCTCATCCGACGGGGACAGACTGGAAAACATTCAGTACTTC. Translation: CASSSDGDRLENIQYF.

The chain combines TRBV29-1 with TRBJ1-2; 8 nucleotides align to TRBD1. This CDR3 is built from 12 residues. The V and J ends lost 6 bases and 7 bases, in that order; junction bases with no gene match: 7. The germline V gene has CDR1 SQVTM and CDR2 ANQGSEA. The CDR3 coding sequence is TGCAGCGTCGGACAGGGTGCGGCTGGCTACACCTTC. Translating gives CSVGQGAAGYTF. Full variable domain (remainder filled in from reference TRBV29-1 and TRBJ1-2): SAVISQKPSRDICQRGTSLTIQCQVDSQVTMMFWYRQQPGQSLTLIATANQGSEATYESGFVIDKFPISRPNLTFSTLTVSNMSPEDSSIYLCSVGQGAAGYTFGSGTRLTVV.

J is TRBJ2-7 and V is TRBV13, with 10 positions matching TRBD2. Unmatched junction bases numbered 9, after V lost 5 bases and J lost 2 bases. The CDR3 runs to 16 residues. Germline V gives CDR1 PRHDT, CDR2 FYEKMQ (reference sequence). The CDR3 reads CASSPWGSGGTYEQYF. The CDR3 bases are TGTGCCAGCAGCCCGTGGGGTAGCGGGGGGACCTACGAGCAGTACTTC.

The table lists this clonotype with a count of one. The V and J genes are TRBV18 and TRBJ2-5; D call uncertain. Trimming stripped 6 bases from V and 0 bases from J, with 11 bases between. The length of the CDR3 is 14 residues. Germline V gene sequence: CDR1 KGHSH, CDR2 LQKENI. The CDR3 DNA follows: TGTGCCAGCTCCCTCAGACCGTACCAAGAGACCCAGTACTTC. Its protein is CASSLRPYQETQYF.

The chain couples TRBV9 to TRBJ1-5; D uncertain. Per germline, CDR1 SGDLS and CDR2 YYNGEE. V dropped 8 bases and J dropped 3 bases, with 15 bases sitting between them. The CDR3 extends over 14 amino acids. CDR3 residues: CASSPGRFNQPQHF. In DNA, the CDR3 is TGTGCCAGTTCACCCGGACGGTTCAATCAGCCCCAGCATTTT.

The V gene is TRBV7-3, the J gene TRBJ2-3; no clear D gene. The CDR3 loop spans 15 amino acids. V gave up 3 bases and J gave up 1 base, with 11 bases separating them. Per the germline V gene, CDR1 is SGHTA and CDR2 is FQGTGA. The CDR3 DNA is TGTGCCAGCAGCTTTTGGGGAAGAGGCACAGATACGCAGTATTTT. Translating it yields CASSFWGRGTDTQYF.

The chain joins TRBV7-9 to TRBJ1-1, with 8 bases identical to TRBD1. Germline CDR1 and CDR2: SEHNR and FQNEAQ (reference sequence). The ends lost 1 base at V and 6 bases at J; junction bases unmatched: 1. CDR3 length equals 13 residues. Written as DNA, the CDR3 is TGTGCCAGCAGCTTAGGGACAGGGTCTGAAGCTTTCTTT. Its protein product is CASSLGTGSEAFF.